The sequence of this T cell receptor (beta chain) was determined in a study of control samples from healthy donors and cancer patients. Germline lookup yields CDR1 DFQATT and CDR2 SNEGSKA (reference sequence). Trimming removed 1 base from V and 4 bases from J, with 4 bases in between. The CDR3 contains 11 residues. A word on this clone: This same CDR3 is encoded by further DNA sequences in the sample.

Produced via immunoSEQ multiplex PCR; TCRdb's table is partial and in-frame only. The sample shows under 450,000 clones, roughly 90% of them seen only once. The sequenced sample was PBMCs. This TCR was recovered from a man aged 40-55 years with head and neck cancer. The J gene is TRBJ1-1, the V gene TRBV20-1, with unresolved D. CDR3 nucleotides: TGCAGTGCTAGAGGGAGCACTGAAGCTTTCTTT. Translated: CSARGSTEAFF.